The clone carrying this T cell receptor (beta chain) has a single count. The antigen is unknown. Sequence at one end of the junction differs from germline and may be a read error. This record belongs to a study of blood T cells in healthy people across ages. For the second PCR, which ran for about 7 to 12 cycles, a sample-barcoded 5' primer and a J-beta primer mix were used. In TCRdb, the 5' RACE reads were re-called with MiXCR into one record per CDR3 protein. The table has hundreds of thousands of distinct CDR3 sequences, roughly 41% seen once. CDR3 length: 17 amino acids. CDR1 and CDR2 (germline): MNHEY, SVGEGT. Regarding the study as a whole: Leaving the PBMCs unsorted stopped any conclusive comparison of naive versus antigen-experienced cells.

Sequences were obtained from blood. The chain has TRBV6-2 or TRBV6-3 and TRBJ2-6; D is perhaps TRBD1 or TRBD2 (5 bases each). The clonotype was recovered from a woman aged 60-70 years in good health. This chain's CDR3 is CASGTRRGLSGANVPTF. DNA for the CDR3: TGTGCCAGCGGGACCCGTAGAGGGCTCTCTGGGGCCAACGTCCCGACTTTC.